The 23 T cell receptor beta chains below come from one sample, sequenced in a study of early T cells in non-severe SARS-CoV-2 infection. MiXCR, applied by TCRdb to the 5' RACE reads, yields one record per CDR3 protein. The table shows tens of thousands of distinct CDR3 sequences, with 14% to 15% occurring only once. Sequenced input: whole blood. These receptors all come from an adult who was a healthcare worker with PCR-confirmed SARS-CoV-2 infection or an uninfected control (not recorded which).

J is TRBJ1-6 and V is TRBV20-1; no clear D. The CDR3 is 16 residues long. Trimming pared 3 bases from V and 9 bases from J, leaving 21 bases between. The germline CDR1 and CDR2 sequences are DFQATT and SNEGSKA (reference sequence). The CDR3 reads CSARVTRRGPISPLHF. The CDR3 region has the DNA TGCAGTGCTAGGGTGACACGACGAGGCCCGATTTCACCCCTCCACTTT.

In this sample, this clonotype turned up a few times. The chain has TRBV28 and TRBJ1-2; D remains ambiguous. Between the trimmed V and J ends, which lost 2 bases and 4 bases, there was a span of 8 bases. Germline CDR1 is MDHEN and CDR2 is SYDVKM. The CDR3 is 13 residues long. The CDR3 reads CASSLRVLYGYTF. The CDR3 nucleotides read TGTGCCAGCAGTTTACGTGTTCTCTATGGCTACACCTTC.

This clonotype was detected only a few times. This chain's CDR3 is CARNADTQYF. For the CDR3, the DNA is TGTGCCAGGAACGCAGATACGCAGTATTTT. The genes are TRBV6-5 and TRBJ2-3; D uncertain. The length of the CDR3 is 10 residues. CDR1 is MNHEY, CDR2 SVGAGI, per germline. Trimming removed 9 bases from V and 4 bases from J, with 5 bases in between.

The rearrangement joins TRBV28 to TRBJ1-5; D is possibly TRBD1 (5 bases). Germline lookup yields CDR1 MDHEN and CDR2 SYDVKM. Trimming removed 8 bases from V and 5 bases from J, with 10 bases in between. CDR3 length: 12 amino acids. Here the CDR3 DNA reads TGTGCCAGCGAGAAGGGGCATCAGCCCCAGCATTTT. It specifies CASEKGHQPQHF.

CDR3 DNA sequence: TGCAGTGCTGGTAAGCGGAATGAGCAGTTCTTC. Translating gives CSAGKRNEQFF. The rearrangement links TRBV20-1 to TRBJ2-1, with D maybe TRBD2 (5 bases). The CDR3 has 11 residues. Germline V CDR1 and CDR2: DFQATT, SNEGSKA (reference sequence). Between the trimmed V and J ends, which lost 5 bases and 7 bases, there was a span of 9 bases.

This clonotype was recorded a few times. The chain employs TRBV14 and TRBJ2-1; unclear D gene. The V and J ends lost 7 bases and 9 bases respectively, with 16 bases between them. This CDR3 region has 13 residues. Germline values: CDR1 SGHDN, CDR2 FVKESK. The CDR3 protein is CASMGLDVGEQFF. CDR3 bases: TGTGCCAGCATGGGCCTAGACGTAGGTGAGCAGTTCTTC. Combining the CDR3 with reference TRBV14 and TRBJ2-1 gives the whole variable domain EAGVTQFPSHSVIEKGQTVTLRCDPISGHDNLYWYRRVMGKEIKFLLHFVKESKQDESGMPNNRFLAERTGGTYSTLKVQPAELEDSGVYFCASMGLDVGEQFFGPGTRLTVL.

The chain carries TRBV7-9 and TRBJ1-1; weak D call: TRBD1 (6 bases). Trimming shortened V by 5 bases and J by 2 bases, and 12 bases separated the two germline ends. Germline V gene data show CDR1 as SEHNR and CDR2 as FQNEAQ (reference sequence). The CDR3 extends over 14 amino acids. The CDR3 sequence is CASSRWTANTEAFF. CDR3 sequence (DNA): TGTGCCAGCAGCCGTTGGACAGCTAACACTGAAGCTTTCTTT.

CDR3 region: CASSARGDSYEQYF. The CDR3 bases are TGTGCCAGCAGCGCCCGAGGCGACTCCTACGAGCAGTACTTC. The chain joins TRBV9 to TRBJ2-7; D is unresolved. This CDR3 is 14 amino acids long. Germline V gene sequence: CDR1 SGDLS, CDR2 YYNGEE. Trimming stripped 3 bases from V and 0 bases from J, with 10 bases between. The complete variable domain, with remaining parts taken from reference TRBV9 and TRBJ2-7, reads DSGVTQTPKHLITATGQRVTLRCSPRSGDLSVYWYQQSLDQGLQFLIQYYNGEERAKGNILERFSAQQFPDLHSELNLSSLELGDSALYFCASSARGDSYEQYFGPGTRLTVT.

The V and J genes are TRBV20-1 and TRBJ2-1, with 9 bases that match TRBD2. The CDR3 contains 14 residues. Trimming removed 3 bases from V and 10 bases from J; junction bases left unmatched: 10. Germline V CDR1 and CDR2: DFQATT, SNEGSKA (reference sequence). This chain's CDR3 is CSARREGQEREQFF. The DNA for the CDR3 is TGCAGTGCTAGGCGGGAGGGCCAGGAACGCGAGCAGTTCTTC.

Many counts were recorded for this clonotype. The CDR3, as DNA: TGCGCCAGCAACCGGGGCGGGAGCACAGATACGCAGTATTTT. Encoded protein: CASNRGGSTDTQYF. This rearrangement joins TRBV5-1 to TRBJ2-3, with D perhaps TRBD1 or TRBD2 (5 bases each). The CDR3 has 14 amino acids. V was clipped by 6 bases and J by 0 bases, with 11 bases between them. Germline-derived CDR1 and CDR2 are SGHRS and YFSETQ.

The V gene is TRBV28, the J gene TRBJ2-3; D is undetermined. Germline CDR1 and CDR2: MDHEN and SYDVKM. The CDR3 consists of 10 residues. The ends were cut back, 10 bases at V and 5 bases at J, with 7 bases in the middle. The CDR3 DNA sequence: TGTGCCAACCCGGGAGATACGCAGTATTTT. Protein: CANPGDTQYF.

As DNA, the CDR3 is TGTGCCAGCAGCTCCCGTTGGAGCTCCTACGAGCAGTACTTC. Protein product: CASSSRWSSYEQYF. J is TRBJ2-7 and V is TRBV7-8; no clear D gene. Per the germline V gene, CDR1 is SGHVS and CDR2 is FQNEAQ. The CDR3 runs 14 residues. Trimming took 4 bases from V and 0 from J, leaving 10 bases between them.

This chain joins TRBV28 and TRBJ2-5, with 11 bases lining up with TRBD1. Germline CDR1 and CDR2: MDHEN and SYDVKM. The ends lost 7 bases at V and 4 bases at J; junction bases unmatched: 2. The CDR3 covers 13 residues. CDR3 protein: CASTDRGRETQYF. CDR3 coding DNA: TGTGCCAGCACGGACAGGGGGCGAGAGACCCAGTACTTC.

The V and J genes are TRBV3-1 and TRBJ2-1; D gene uncertain. V lost 4 bases and J 8 bases, leaving 6 bases between the germline ends. CDR3 length equals 11 residues. CDR1 is LGHDT, CDR2 YNNKEL, per germline (reference sequence). The CDR3 bases are TGTGCCAGCAGCCGATATGATGAGCAGTTCTTC. Amino acids: CASSRYDEQFF.

This clonotype was seen repeatedly, ten times or more. The rearrangement uses TRBV29-1 and TRBJ2-6; D is ambiguous. The CDR3 contains 13 residues. V was pared by 8 bases and J by 0 bases, with 8 bases between. Germline values: CDR1 SQVTM, CDR2 ANQGSEA. The CDR3 DNA sequence: TGCAGCTTCTCTCTCTCTGGGGCCAACGTCCTGACTTTC. This translates into CSFSLSGANVLTF.

CDR3 DNA sequence: TGTGCCAGCCGGGGGGACAGGGCCTACGAGCAGTACTTC. Protein sequence: CASRGDRAYEQYF. The chain combines TRBV7-9 with TRBJ2-7; TRBD1 agrees at 9 bases. The J segment lost 2 bases and the V segment lost 8 bases, leaving 4 bases of the junction unmatched. Germline loops: CDR1 SEHNR, CDR2 FQNEAQ (reference sequence). The CDR3 totals 13 residues.

In this sample, this clonotype turned up a few times. This chain links TRBV7-3 with TRBJ2-1, with 13 bases aligning to TRBD2. V trimming: 5 bases; J trimming: 9 bases; junction bases outside the gene matches: 7. The V gene's germline CDR1 is SGHTA and CDR2 FQGTGA. The CDR3 contains 15 residues. CDR3 region: CASSRTSGRVGEQFF. CDR3 nucleotide sequence: TGTGCCAGCAGCAGAACTAGCGGGAGGGTAGGTGAGCAGTTCTTC.

This chain joins TRBV2 and TRBJ2-1; 9 positions agree with TRBD1. Trimming took 6 bases from V and 8 from J; bases not matched to a gene: 11. This CDR3 has 15 amino acids. Germline CDR1 reads SNHLY; CDR2 reads FYNNEI. CDR3 sequence: CASRLDRGGGDEQFF. CDR3 DNA sequence: TGTGCCAGCAGATTGGACAGGGGTGGAGGCGATGAGCAGTTCTTC.

This clonotype was picked up many times. This sequence joins TRBV6-2 or TRBV6-3 and TRBJ2-2; 9 nucleotides align to TRBD2. Germline assignment: CDR1 MNHEY and CDR2 SVGEGT. V was clipped by 5 bases and J by 3 bases; unmatched bases: 4. There are 15 residues in the CDR3. CDR3 loop: CASSRTSDYTGELFF. Here the CDR3 DNA reads TGTGCCAGCAGTCGGACTAGCGACTACACCGGGGAGCTGTTTTTT.

This chain links TRBV5-1 with TRBJ2-4; 9 positions match TRBD2. Looked up from germline, CDR1 is SGHRS and CDR2 is YFSETQ. The length of the CDR3 is 16 residues. V lost 1 base, J lost 13 bases, and 15 bases stayed unmatched. The CDR3 bases are TGCGCCAGCAGCTTGTCTGGGACTAGCCGATCCTCCCCCCAGTACTTC. This codes for CASSLSGTSRSSPQYF.

This clonotype was found a few times. The V and J genes are TRBV12-3 or TRBV12-4 and TRBJ1-5, with a possible D match to TRBD1 (6 bases). Trimming shortened V by 5 bases and J by 5 bases, and 10 bases separated the two germline ends. This CDR3 has 13 amino acids. The CDR3 protein is CASSPQGHQPQHF. The CDR3 nucleotides read TGTGCCAGCAGTCCCCAGGGGCATCAGCCCCAGCATTTT.

This clonotype was picked up a small number of times. The CDR3 DNA reads TGCAGTGGGCAGGGACCGCTGAATCAGCCCCAGCATTTT. Protein product: CSGQGPLNQPQHF. This sequence joins TRBV20-1 and TRBJ1-5; maybe TRBD1 (5 bases). The CDR3 length is 13 residues. Germline-derived CDR1 and CDR2 are DFQATT and SNEGSKA (reference sequence). V gave up 7 bases and J gave up 4 bases, with 14 bases separating them.

This clonotype was found a few times. V and J are TRBV23-1 and TRBJ2-2, with 10 bases fitting TRBD1. TRBV23-1 is reported as an ORF; its role is uncertain. The CDR3 sequence is 16 residues long. Trimming removed 0 bases from V and 5 bases from J; junction bases left unmatched: 3. Written as DNA, the CDR3 is TGCGCCAGCAGTCAATCGCAGGACAGGGGGACCGGGGAGCTGTTTTTT. Translated: CASSQSQDRGTGELFF.